One sample yielded the 10 T cell receptor beta chains listed below, sequenced in a study of blood T cell repertoires in COVID-19. Clones were sequenced by immunoSEQ multiplex PCR, and TCRdb holds only the in-frame ones, with some missing. Of over 120,000 clones in the sample, approximately 80% were seen once. The sample was peripheral blood. The source is a man in his fifties or sixties with active or convalescent COVID-19.

The genes are TRBV12-3 or TRBV12-4 and TRBJ2-7; D uncertain. The CDR3 consists of 11 residues. V shed 5 bases and J shed 3 bases, with 5 bases lying between them. The chain's CDR3 is CASSLYYEQYF. The CDR3 nucleotides are TGTGCCAGCAGTCTATACTACGAGCAGTACTTC.

The V and J genes are TRBV7-2 and TRBJ2-5; 9 positions match TRBD2. Unmatched junction bases numbered 7, after V lost 5 bases and J lost 0 bases. This CDR3 region has 16 residues. Germline assignment: CDR1 SGHTA and CDR2 FQGNSA. The CDR3 DNA reads as TGTGCCAGCAGCCGGGGGGCGGGAGGGTACCAAGAGACCCAGTACTTC. Its protein product is CASSRGAGGYQETQYF.

As for this clone: This may be a read error: a much more frequent sequence differs by one nucleotide. The V call is TRBV4-1, the J call TRBJ1-1, with D unclear. V was clipped by 0 bases and J by 1 base, with 6 bases between them. CDR1 and CDR2 (germline): MGHRA, YSYEKL. This CDR3 contains 14 residues. The CDR3 loop is CASSQDPGNTEAFF. The CDR3 DNA is TGCGCCAGCAGCCAAGATCCAGGGAACACTGAAGCTTTCTTT.

The rearrangement joins TRBV6-5 to TRBJ1-6; 7 positions agree with TRBD1. CDR1 MNHEY and CDR2 SVGAGI come from the germline V gene. This CDR3 contains 15 residues. V gave up 5 bases and J gave up 9 bases; unmatched junction bases: 10. The CDR3 loop reads CASSRDSARSSPLHF. CDR3 DNA sequence: TGTGCCAGCAGTCGGGACAGCGCTCGCAGTTCACCCCTCCACTTT.

In its sample, this clone was seen a few times. V is TRBV10-1 and J is TRBJ1-3; D is possibly TRBD1 (6 bases). V was clipped by 6 bases and J by 0 bases, with 12 bases between them. CDR1 and CDR2 from the germline V gene are WNHNN and SYGVQD (reference sequence). The CDR3 length is 15 residues. The CDR3 DNA follows: TGCGCCAGCAGGGACAGTGGGAGCTCTGGAAACACCATATATTTT. This gives the protein CASRDSGSSGNTIYF.

J is TRBJ2-5 and V is TRBV10-3; 7 nucleotides match TRBD1. The CDR3 runs to 13 residues. Losses at the gene ends were 6 bases for V and 3 bases for J; bases not matched to a gene: 4. The germline V gene encodes CDR1 ENHRY and CDR2 SYGVKD. In nucleotides, the CDR3 is TGTGCCATCAGGGAAACAGGGGAAGAGACCCAGTACTTC. This gives the protein CAIRETGEETQYF.

CDR3 amino acids: CASSRTAGTYEQYF. The DNA for the CDR3 is TGCGCCAGCAGCCGGACGGCGGGGACCTACGAGCAGTACTTC. The J gene is TRBJ2-7, the V gene TRBV5-1; possible D gene TRBD2, 6 bases. The CDR3 runs to 14 residues. Germline-derived CDR1 and CDR2 are SGHRS and YFSETQ. Between the trimmed V and J ends, which lost 4 bases and 2 bases, there was a span of 13 bases.

This chain joins TRBV10-1 and TRBJ2-5, with D perhaps matching TRBD1 (5 bases). The CDR3 runs 14 residues. The V gene lost 4 bases and the J gene lost 5 bases, with 14 bases spanning the gap. Germline assignment: CDR1 WNHNN and CDR2 SYGVQD (reference sequence). For the CDR3, the DNA is TGCGCCAGCAGTGGCGGACATGGACGGGAGACCCAGTACTTC. Amino acids: CASSGGHGRETQYF.

This chain uses TRBV6-5 with TRBJ1-2, with D possibly being TRBD1 (5 bases). The V and J ends lost 5 bases and 4 bases respectively, with 11 bases between them. In germline, CDR1 is MNHEY, CDR2 SVGAGI. The CDR3 extends over 13 amino acids. DNA for the CDR3: TGTGCCAGCAGTACGACAGTTTCCTATGGCTACACCTTC. This translates into CASSTTVSYGYTF.

The chain links TRBV4-1 to TRBJ1-1; D perhaps matches TRBD1 (5 bases). The germline CDR1 and CDR2 sequences are MGHRA and YSYEKL. This CDR3 is 14 amino acids long. Trimming shortened V by 0 bases and J by 0 bases, and 5 bases separated the two germline ends. This CDR3 is CASSQDRVNTEAFF. CDR3 DNA sequence: TGCGCCAGCAGCCAAGACAGGGTGAACACTGAAGCTTTCTTT.